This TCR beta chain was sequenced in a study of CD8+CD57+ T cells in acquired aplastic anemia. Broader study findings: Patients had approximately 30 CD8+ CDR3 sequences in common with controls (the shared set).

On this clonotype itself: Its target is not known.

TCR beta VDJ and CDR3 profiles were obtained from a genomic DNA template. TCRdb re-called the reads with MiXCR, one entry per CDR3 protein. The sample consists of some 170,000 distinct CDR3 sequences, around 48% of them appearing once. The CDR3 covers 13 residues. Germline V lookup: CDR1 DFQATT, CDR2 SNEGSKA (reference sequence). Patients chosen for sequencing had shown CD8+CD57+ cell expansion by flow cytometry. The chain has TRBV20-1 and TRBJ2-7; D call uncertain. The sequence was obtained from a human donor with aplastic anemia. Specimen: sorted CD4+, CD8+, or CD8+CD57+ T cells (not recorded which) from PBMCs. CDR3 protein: CAVPGESSYEQYF. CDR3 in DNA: TGCGCCGTACCAGGCGAGAGCTCCTACGAGCAGTACTTC.